This entry describes one T cell receptor beta chain. Its antigen is unknown. The data are from a study of cytomegalovirus exposure and HLA in healthy donors. Study-level information: Unique TCR beta sequences numbering over 100 million came from about 179 million T cells in an earlier analysis. Overall study findings and caveats: A later analysis linked a missense variant in DCLRE1C to the trimming of TCR beta V and J genes. Among donors in an Asian-associated ancestry cluster, a later analysis reportedly found fewer N-insertions than the roughly 610-donor mean. TCR beta chains numbering approximately 150 were designated cytomegalovirus-associated.

PCR employed 60 Vbeta and 13 Jbeta primers. The table came from immunoSEQ multiplex PCR; TCRdb's copy has only in-frame clones and leaves some out. The table lists about 120,000 clones, around 75% of them singletons, with over 1.5% in the top ten. This CDR3 contains 13 residues. Germline V gives CDR1 SGDLS, CDR2 YYNGEE. The germline V and J ends were trimmed by 0 bases and 9 bases, with 13 bases remaining between them. V is TRBV9 and J is TRBJ2-7; TRBD1 might be the D (5 bases). This TCR was sampled from a woman between 18 and 30 years old in good health and CMV-seronegative. The sequencing sample was made of PBMCs. The CDR3 reads CASSVGSGMGQYF. In DNA form, the CDR3 reads TGTGCCAGCAGCGTAGGGTCAGGGATGGGGCAGTACTTC.